This T cell receptor (beta chain) appears in the sequencing data of a study of cytomegalovirus exposure and HLA in healthy donors. General study results and limits: Later analysis associated a missense DCLRE1C variant with TCR beta V- and J-gene trimming. Relative to the roughly 690-donor mean, N-insertions were reportedly fewer in an Asian-associated ancestry cluster in a later analysis.

The PCR was carried out with 60 Vbeta primers and 13 Jbeta primers. The method was immunoSEQ multiplex PCR; TCRdb's version includes in-frame clones alone and lacks a portion of them. Among 95,000 to 150,000 clones listed, over 60% were seen once. For this clone: The target antigen is unknown.

Germline CDR1 GTSNPN, CDR2 SVGIG (reference sequence). V gave up 3 bases and J gave up 9 bases, with 9 bases separating them. This CDR3 has 11 amino acids. What was sequenced was PBMCs. The J gene is TRBJ2-1, the V gene TRBV30; D possibly corresponds to TRBD2 (5 bases). This clonotype originated in a woman aged 40 to 50 in good health and CMV-seropositive. CDR3 in DNA: TGTGCCTGGAGAGGGAGAGGTGAGCAGTTCTTC. Its protein product is CAWRGRGEQFF.